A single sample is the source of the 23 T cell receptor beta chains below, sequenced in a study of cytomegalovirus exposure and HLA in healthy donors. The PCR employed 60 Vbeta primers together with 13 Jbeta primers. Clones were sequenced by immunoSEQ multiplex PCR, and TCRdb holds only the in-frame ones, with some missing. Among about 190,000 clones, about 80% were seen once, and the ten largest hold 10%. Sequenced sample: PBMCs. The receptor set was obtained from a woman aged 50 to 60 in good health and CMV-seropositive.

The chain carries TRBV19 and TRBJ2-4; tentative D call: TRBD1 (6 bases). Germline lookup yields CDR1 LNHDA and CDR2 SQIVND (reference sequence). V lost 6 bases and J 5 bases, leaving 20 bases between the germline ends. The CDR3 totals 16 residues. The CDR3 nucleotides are TGTGCCAGTAGGGGTGTGCAGGGGCGCTTCCAAAACATTCAGTACTTC. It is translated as CASRGVQGRFQNIQYF.

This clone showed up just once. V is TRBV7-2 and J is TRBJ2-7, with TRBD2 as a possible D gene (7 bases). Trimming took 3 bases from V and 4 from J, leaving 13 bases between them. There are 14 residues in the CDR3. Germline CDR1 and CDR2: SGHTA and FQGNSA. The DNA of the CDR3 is TGTGCCAGCAGCTTCCCGGGGGGCGGTTACGAGCAGTACTTC. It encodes CASSFPGGGYEQYF.

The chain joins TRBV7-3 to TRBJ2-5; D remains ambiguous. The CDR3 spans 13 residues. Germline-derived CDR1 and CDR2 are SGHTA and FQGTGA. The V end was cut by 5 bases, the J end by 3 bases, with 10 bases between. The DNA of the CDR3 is TGTGCCAGCAGCCCCGGTGAGGAAGAGACCCAGTACTTC. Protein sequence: CASSPGEEETQYF.

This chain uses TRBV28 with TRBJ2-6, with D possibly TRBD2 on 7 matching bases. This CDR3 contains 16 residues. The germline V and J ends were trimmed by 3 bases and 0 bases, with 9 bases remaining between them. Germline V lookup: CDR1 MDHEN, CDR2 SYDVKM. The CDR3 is CASSLGGASGANVLTF. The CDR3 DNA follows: TGTGCCAGCAGTTTGGGGGGGGCCTCTGGGGCCAACGTCCTGACTTTC.

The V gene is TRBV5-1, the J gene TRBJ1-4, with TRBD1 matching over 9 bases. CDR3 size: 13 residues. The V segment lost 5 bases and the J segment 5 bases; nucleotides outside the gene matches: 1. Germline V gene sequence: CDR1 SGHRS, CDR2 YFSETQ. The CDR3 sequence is CASRGQGNEKLFF. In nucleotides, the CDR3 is TGCGCCAGCAGGGGACAGGGAAATGAAAAACTGTTTTTT.

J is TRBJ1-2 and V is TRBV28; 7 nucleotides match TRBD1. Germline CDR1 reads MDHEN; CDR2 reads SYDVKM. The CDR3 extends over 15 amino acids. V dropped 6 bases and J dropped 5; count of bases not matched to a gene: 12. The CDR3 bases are TGTGCCAGCAGACTCAGGGACAGCCGTCCTTATGGCTACACCTTC. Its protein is CASRLRDSRPYGYTF.

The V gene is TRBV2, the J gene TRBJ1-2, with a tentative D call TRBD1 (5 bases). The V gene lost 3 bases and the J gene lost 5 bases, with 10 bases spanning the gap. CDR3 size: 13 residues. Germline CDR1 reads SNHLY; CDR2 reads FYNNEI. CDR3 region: CASSDDSFYGYTF. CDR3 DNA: TGTGCCAGCAGTGATGACAGCTTTTATGGCTACACCTTC.

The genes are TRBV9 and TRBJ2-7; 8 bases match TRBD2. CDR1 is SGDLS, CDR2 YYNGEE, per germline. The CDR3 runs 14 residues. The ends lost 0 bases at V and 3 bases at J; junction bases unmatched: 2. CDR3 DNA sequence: TGTGCCAGCAGCGTAGATAGCGGGGACTACGAGCAGTACTTC. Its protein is CASSVDSGDYEQYF.

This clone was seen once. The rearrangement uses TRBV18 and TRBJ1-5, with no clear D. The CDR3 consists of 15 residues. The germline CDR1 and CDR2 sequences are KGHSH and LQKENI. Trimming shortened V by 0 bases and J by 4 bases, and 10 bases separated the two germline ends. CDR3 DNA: TGTGCCAGCTCACCACCGCACAGCGGAAATCAGCCCCAGCATTTT. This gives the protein CASSPPHSGNQPQHF.

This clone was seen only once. CDR3 protein: CASSLGVAGRVNTEAFF. CDR3 nucleotides: TGTGCCAGCAGCTTAGGGGTGGCGGGGAGAGTGAACACTGAAGCTTTCTTT. This chain links TRBV7-3 with TRBJ1-1, with unresolved D. V lost 2 bases, J lost 0 bases, and 16 bases lay in between. The CDR3 is 17 amino acids. Germline CDR1 SGHTA, CDR2 FQGTGA.

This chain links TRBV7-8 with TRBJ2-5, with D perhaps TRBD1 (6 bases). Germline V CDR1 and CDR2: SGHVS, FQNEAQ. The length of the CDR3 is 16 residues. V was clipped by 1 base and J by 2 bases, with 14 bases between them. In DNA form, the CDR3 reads TGTGCCAGCAGCTTAGTGAGGCACGACAGGCAAGAGACCCAGTACTTC. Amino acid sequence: CASSLVRHDRQETQYF.

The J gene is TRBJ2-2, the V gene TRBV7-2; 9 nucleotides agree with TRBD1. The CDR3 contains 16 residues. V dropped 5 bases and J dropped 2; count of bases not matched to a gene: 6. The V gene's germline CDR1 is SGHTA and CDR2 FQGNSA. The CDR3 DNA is TGTGCCAGCAGCCCTGGACAGGGGTTAAACACCGGGGAGCTGTTTTTT. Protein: CASSPGQGLNTGELFF.

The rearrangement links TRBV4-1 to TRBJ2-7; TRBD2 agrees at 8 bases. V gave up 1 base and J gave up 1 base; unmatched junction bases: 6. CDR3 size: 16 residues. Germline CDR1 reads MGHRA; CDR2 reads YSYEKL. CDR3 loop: CASSQGTSGFSYEQYF. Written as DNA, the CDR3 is TGCGCCAGCAGCCAAGGTACTAGCGGATTTTCCTACGAGCAGTACTTC.

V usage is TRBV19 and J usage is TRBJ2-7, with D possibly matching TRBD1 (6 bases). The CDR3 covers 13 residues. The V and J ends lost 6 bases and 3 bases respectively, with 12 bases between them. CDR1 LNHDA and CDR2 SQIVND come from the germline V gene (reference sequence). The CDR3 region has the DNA TGTGCCAGTAGCCCCAGGGGTCTCTACGAGCAGTACTTC. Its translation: CASSPRGLYEQYF. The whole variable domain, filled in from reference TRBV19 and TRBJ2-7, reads DGGITQSPKYLFRKEGQNVTLSCEQNLNHDAMYWYRQDPGQGLRLIYYSQIVNDFQKGDIAEGYSVSREKKESFPLTVTSAQKNPTAFYLCASSPRGLYEQYFGPGTRLTVT.

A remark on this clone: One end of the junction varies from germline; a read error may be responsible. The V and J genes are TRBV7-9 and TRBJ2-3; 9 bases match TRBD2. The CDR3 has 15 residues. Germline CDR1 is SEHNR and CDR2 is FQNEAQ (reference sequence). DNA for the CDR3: TGTTCCAGCTTCCGGACTAGCGATACGGCAGATACGCAGTATTTT. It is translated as CSSFRTSDTADTQYF. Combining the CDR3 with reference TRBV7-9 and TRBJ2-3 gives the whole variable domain DTGVSQNPRHKITKRGQNVTFRCDPISEHNRLYWYRQTLGQGPEFLTYFQNEAQLEKSRLLSDRFSAERPKGSFSTLEIQRTEQGDSAMYLCSSFRTSDTADTQYFGPGTRLTVL.

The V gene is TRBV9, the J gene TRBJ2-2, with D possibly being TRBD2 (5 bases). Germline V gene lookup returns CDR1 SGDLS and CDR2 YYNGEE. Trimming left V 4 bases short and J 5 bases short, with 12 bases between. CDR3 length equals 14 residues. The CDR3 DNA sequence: TGTGCCAGCAGCCCCCGCGGGCGGACCGGGGAGCTGTTTTTT. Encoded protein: CASSPRGRTGELFF.

The CDR3 sequence is CASSYGQGLYGYTF. CDR3 DNA sequence: TGTGCCAGCAGTTATGGACAGGGCCTCTATGGCTACACCTTC. V is TRBV2 and J is TRBJ1-2, with 8 positions matching TRBD1. Germline CDR1 is SNHLY and CDR2 is FYNNEI. The CDR3 consists of 14 residues. Trimming removed 5 bases from V and 4 bases from J; junction bases left unmatched: 6.

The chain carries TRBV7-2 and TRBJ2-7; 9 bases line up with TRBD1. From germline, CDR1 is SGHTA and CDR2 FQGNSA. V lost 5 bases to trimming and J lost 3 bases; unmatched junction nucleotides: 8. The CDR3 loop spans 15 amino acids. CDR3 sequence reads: CASSLMLGQGYEQYF. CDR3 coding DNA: TGTGCCAGCAGCCTGATGCTGGGACAGGGCTACGAGCAGTACTTC.

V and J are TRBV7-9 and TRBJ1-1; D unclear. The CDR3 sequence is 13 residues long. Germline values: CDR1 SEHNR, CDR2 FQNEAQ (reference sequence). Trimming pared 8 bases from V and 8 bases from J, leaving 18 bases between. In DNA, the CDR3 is TGTGCCAGCGCTGGCAGAGCTCTCGGGGAAGCTTTCTTT. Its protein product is CASAGRALGEAFF.

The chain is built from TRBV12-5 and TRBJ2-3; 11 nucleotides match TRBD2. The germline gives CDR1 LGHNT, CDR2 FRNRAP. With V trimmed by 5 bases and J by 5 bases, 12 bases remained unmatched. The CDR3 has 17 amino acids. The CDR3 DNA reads TGTGCTAGTGGTCTTAGTAGCGGGGGGGCCGCAGGAGATACGCAGTATTTT. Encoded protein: CASGLSSGGAAGDTQYF.

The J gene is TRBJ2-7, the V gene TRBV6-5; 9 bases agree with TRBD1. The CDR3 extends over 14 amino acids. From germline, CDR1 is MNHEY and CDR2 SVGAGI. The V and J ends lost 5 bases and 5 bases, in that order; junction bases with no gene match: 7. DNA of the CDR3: TGTGCCAGCAGTGACCCGACAGGGGGGAACGAGCAGTACTTC. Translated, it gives CASSDPTGGNEQYF.

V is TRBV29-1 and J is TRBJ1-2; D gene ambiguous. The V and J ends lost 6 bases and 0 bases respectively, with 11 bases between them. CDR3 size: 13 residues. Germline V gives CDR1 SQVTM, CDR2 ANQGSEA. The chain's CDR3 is CSVAVAPNYGYTF. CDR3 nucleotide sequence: TGCAGCGTCGCAGTCGCCCCTAACTATGGCTACACCTTC.

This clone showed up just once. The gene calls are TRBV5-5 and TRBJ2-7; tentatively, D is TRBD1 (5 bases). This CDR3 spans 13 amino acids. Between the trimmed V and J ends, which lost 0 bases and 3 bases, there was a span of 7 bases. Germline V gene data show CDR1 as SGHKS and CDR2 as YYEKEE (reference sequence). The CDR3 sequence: CASSLATGYEQYF. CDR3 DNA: TGTGCCAGCAGCTTGGCCACAGGCTACGAGCAGTACTTC.